This T cell receptor beta chain was captured by sequencing in a study of T cell repertoires in cytomegalovirus infection. This CDR3 comprises 13 residues. V was clipped by 5 bases and J by 6 bases, with 13 bases between them. CDR1 and CDR2 from the germline V gene are SNHLY and FYNNEI. MiXCR, applied by TCRdb to the reads, yields one record per CDR3 protein. Of approximately 500,000 distinct CDR3 sequences in the sample, about a quarter were seen once. This clonotype was detected only a few times. This chain uses TRBV2 with TRBJ1-2; no clear D. Sequenced: PBMCs. The receptor was derived from a human donor in good health (CMV status not recorded). Some clones in this sample may be carry-over from other donors' samples. Here the CDR3 DNA reads TGTGCCAGCAGTCCCTGGCTCGCGGATGGCTACACCTTC. Amino acid sequence: CASSPWLADGYTF. Combining the CDR3 with reference TRBV2 and TRBJ1-2 gives the whole variable domain EPEVTQTPSHQVTQMGQEVILRCVPISNHLYFYWYRQILGQKVEFLVSFYNNEISEKSEIFDDQFSVERPDGSNFTLKIRSTKLEDSAMYFCASSPWLADGYTFGSGTRLTVV.